This passage covers 32 T cell receptor beta chains from one sample sequenced in a study of blood T cell repertoires in COVID-19. The table came from immunoSEQ multiplex PCR; TCRdb's copy has only in-frame clones and leaves some out. The sample lists about 170,000 clones, about 86% occurring once. What was sequenced was peripheral blood. These receptors all come from a man between 65 and 79 years old with active or convalescent COVID-19.

V is TRBV2 and J is TRBJ2-1, with a possible D match to TRBD2 (6 bases). With 7 bases removed from V and 4 bases from J, the gap between germline ends came to 8 bases. This CDR3 region has 12 residues. The germline V gene has CDR1 SNHLY and CDR2 FYNNEI. In DNA form, the CDR3 reads TGTGCCAGCACGGCGGGATACAATGAGCAGTTCTTC. Protein product: CASTAGYNEQFF.

The table lists this clone with a count of one. The rearrangement uses TRBV2 and TRBJ1-4; D not resolved. Per the germline V gene, CDR1 is SNHLY and CDR2 is FYNNEI. V was clipped by 5 bases and J by 8 bases, with 12 bases between them. This CDR3 region has 13 residues. Here the CDR3 reads CASSQAGKEKLFF. As DNA, the CDR3 is TGTGCCAGCAGTCAGGCCGGCAAGGAAAAACTGTTTTTT.

The chain carries TRBV12-5 and TRBJ1-5, with D possibly being TRBD1 (5 bases). The V and J ends lost 4 bases and 2 bases respectively, with 15 bases between them. CDR1 and CDR2 (germline): LGHNT, FRNRAP. This CDR3 contains 16 residues. CDR3 nucleotide sequence: TGTGCTAGTGGTTCTGAAGGGGCGGATGGCAATCAGCCCCAGCATTTT. This translates into CASGSEGADGNQPQHF. Drawing the rest from reference TRBV12-5 and TRBJ1-5, the complete variable domain is DARVTQTPRHKVTEMGQEVTMRCQPILGHNTVFWYRQTMMQGLELLAYFRNRAPLDDSGMPKDRFSAEMPDATLATLKIQPSEPRDSAVYFCASGSEGADGNQPQHFGDGTRLSIL.

V is TRBV5-1 and J is TRBJ1-2; the match to TRBD1 covers 7 bases. J was trimmed by 3 bases and V by 6 bases; bases with no gene match: 8. The length of the CDR3 is 14 residues. Germline V lookup: CDR1 SGHRS, CDR2 YFSETQ. CDR3 DNA sequence: TGCGCCAGCACCCGGGACAGCCCTTACTATGGCTACACCTTC. Amino acid sequence: CASTRDSPYYGYTF.

The chain links TRBV18 to TRBJ2-1, with 12 nucleotides matching TRBD2. The CDR3 covers 16 residues. Germline V gene lookup returns CDR1 KGHSH and CDR2 LQKENI. Trimming at V came to 1 base and at J to 3 bases, leaving 1 base not matched to a gene. CDR3 sequence reads: CASSPQTSGSYNEQFF. The CDR3 DNA reads TGTGCCAGCTCACCACAGACTAGCGGGAGCTACAATGAGCAGTTCTTC.

This clone was observed a single time. CDR3 protein: CASSPLAGSSPPTGANVLTF. The CDR3 bases are TGTGCCAGCTCACCTTTGGCAGGCTCCTCGCCACCGACTGGGGCCAACGTCCTGACTTTC. V is TRBV18 and J is TRBJ2-6; D is ambiguous. V was clipped by 3 bases and J by 2 bases, with 23 bases between them. This CDR3 is built from 20 residues. CDR1 and CDR2 (germline): KGHSH, LQKENI.

This chain's CDR3 is CASSQGQASEKLFF. CDR3 nucleotides: TGTGCCAGCAGCCAAGGACAGGCGAGCGAAAAACTGTTTTTT. The chain combines TRBV9 with TRBJ1-4; TRBD1 agrees at 7 bases. V lost 4 bases to trimming and J lost 8 bases; unmatched junction nucleotides: 8. CDR3 size: 14 residues. Germline V gives CDR1 SGDLS, CDR2 YYNGEE.

This chain links TRBV29-1 with TRBJ2-5; no reliable D call. V gave up 7 bases and J gave up 2 bases, with 23 bases separating them. Per the germline V gene, CDR1 is SQVTM and CDR2 is ANQGSEA. There are 16 residues in the CDR3. The CDR3 DNA is TGCAGCGCCGCGAATGTTGGCGGAACCCTACAAGAGACCCAGTACTTC. Amino acids: CSAANVGGTLQETQYF.

This clone has only one observation. The chain joins TRBV18 to TRBJ1-2, with a weak D call TRBD1 (6 bases). Looked up from germline, CDR1 is KGHSH and CDR2 is LQKENI. V was cut by 3 bases and J by 8 bases, with 16 bases left in between. The length of the CDR3 is 14 residues. The CDR3: CASSPHARGDGYTF. CDR3 in DNA: TGTGCCAGCTCACCCCACGCCAGGGGTGACGGCTACACCTTC.

The chain joins TRBV7-2 to TRBJ2-3; 7 bases are a match to TRBD2. CDR1 is SGHTA, CDR2 FQGNSA, per germline. Trimming took 1 base from V and 0 from J; bases not matched to a gene: 7. This CDR3 is built from 17 residues. The CDR3 is CASSLGLAAISTDTQYF. For the CDR3, the DNA is TGTGCCAGCAGCTTAGGGCTAGCGGCCATAAGCACAGATACGCAGTATTTT.

The rearrangement links TRBV6-2 or TRBV6-3 to TRBJ2-4, with 9 nucleotides matching TRBD1. This CDR3 has 16 amino acids. Looked up from germline, CDR1 is MNHEY and CDR2 is SVGEGT. V dropped 5 bases and J dropped 1; count of bases not matched to a gene: 6. The CDR3 loop reads CASSKTGGVAKNIQYF. DNA of the CDR3: TGTGCCAGCAGTAAGACAGGGGGAGTCGCCAAAAACATTCAGTACTTC.

V is TRBV7-2 and J is TRBJ2-7; D may be TRBD2 (5 bases). Trimming cost V 3 bases and J 3 bases, with 9 bases left between them. This CDR3 comprises 13 residues. In germline, CDR1 is SGHTA, CDR2 FQGNSA. The CDR3 nucleotides are TGTGCCAGCAGCTTCACTAGGCTCTACGAGCAGTACTTC. It is translated as CASSFTRLYEQYF.

This rearrangement joins TRBV29-1 to TRBJ2-1, with D perhaps TRBD2 (6 bases). Germline V gives CDR1 SQVTM, CDR2 ANQGSEA. The length of the CDR3 is 15 residues. V was cut by 3 bases and J by 0 bases, with 12 bases left in between. The CDR3 nucleotides are TGCAGCGTTGATGAGCGGGCTAGCTCCTACAATGAGCAGTTCTTC. Translated: CSVDERASSYNEQFF.

This clone showed up just a few times. The chain combines TRBV30 with TRBJ2-2; D might be TRBD2 (5 bases). This CDR3 is 15 amino acids long. Trimming pared 6 bases from V and 4 bases from J, leaving 18 bases between. Germline V gene sequence: CDR1 GTSNPN, CDR2 SVGIG (reference sequence). The CDR3 loop reads CACHTHAGLTGELFF. CDR3 nucleotides: TGTGCCTGTCATACTCACGCGGGTCTCACCGGGGAGCTGTTTTTT.

V is TRBV29-1 and J is TRBJ1-1; 7 bases agree with TRBD1. Trimming cost V 7 bases and J 2 bases; bases outside gene matches: 7. Germline CDR1 and CDR2: SQVTM and ANQGSEA. The CDR3 is made up of 13 amino acids. For the CDR3, the DNA is TGCAGCGGCGAGACAGGGATAAACACTGAAGCTTTCTTT. This encodes CSGETGINTEAFF.

CDR3 protein: CASSPPGEQTYEQYF. DNA for the CDR3: TGTGCCAGCAGTCCCCCCGGGGAGCAGACCTACGAGCAGTACTTC. The genes are TRBV28 and TRBJ2-7, with D possibly TRBD2 on 5 matching bases. Trimming shortened V by 5 bases and J by 2 bases, and 16 bases separated the two germline ends. Germline CDR1 MDHEN, CDR2 SYDVKM. This CDR3 contains 15 residues.

The rearrangement joins TRBV7-9 to TRBJ1-2; D ambiguous. V was trimmed by 3 bases and J by 8 bases, leaving 28 bases between them. The V gene's germline CDR1 is SEHNR and CDR2 FQNEAQ (reference sequence). CDR3 size: 18 residues. The CDR3 loop reads CASSFFNTRDDARRGYTF. For the CDR3, the DNA is TGTGCCAGCAGCTTCTTCAATACCCGGGATGACGCGCGACGAGGCTACACCTTC. Combining the CDR3 with reference TRBV7-9 and TRBJ1-2 gives the whole variable domain DTGVSQNPRHKITKRGQNVTFRCDPISEHNRLYWYRQTLGQGPEFLTYFQNEAQLEKSRLLSDRFSAERPKGSFSTLEIQRTEQGDSAMYLCASSFFNTRDDARRGYTFGSGTRLTVV.

This rearrangement joins TRBV6-5 to TRBJ2-5, with 10 bases matching TRBD1. V dropped 6 bases and J dropped 5; count of bases not matched to a gene: 9. Germline CDR1 MNHEY, CDR2 SVGAGI. CDR3 length: 15 amino acids. The CDR3 loop reads CASSRAGQGSETQYF. CDR3 sequence (DNA): TGTGCCAGCAGCCGTGCGGGACAGGGGTCTGAGACCCAGTACTTC.

As regards this clone: This sample includes further DNA sequences coding for the same CDR3. V is TRBV29-1 and J is TRBJ2-5, with D tentatively TRBD2 (5 bases). There are 12 residues in the CDR3. From germline, CDR1 is SQVTM and CDR2 ANQGSEA. Trimming removed 7 bases from V and 4 bases from J, with 13 bases in between. CDR3 nucleotides: TGCAGCGCCTCTTCGGGATCAGAGACCCAGTACTTC. Translating gives CSASSGSETQYF.

V gene TRBV19 combines with J gene TRBJ2-1; 10 bases fit TRBD1. The CDR3 contains 17 residues. Germline lookup yields CDR1 LNHDA and CDR2 SQIVND (reference sequence). The V segment lost 6 bases and the J segment 2 bases; nucleotides outside the gene matches: 10. The DNA of the CDR3 is TGTGCCAGTAGAAGGCTCGGGACAGGGGACCCCTACAATGAGCAGTTCTTC. It is translated as CASRRLGTGDPYNEQFF. Drawing the rest from reference TRBV19 and TRBJ2-1, the complete variable domain is DGGITQSPKYLFRKEGQNVTLSCEQNLNHDAMYWYRQDPGQGLRLIYYSQIVNDFQKGDIAEGYSVSREKKESFPLTVTSAQKNPTAFYLCASRRLGTGDPYNEQFFGPGTRLTVL.

The chain joins TRBV6-5 to TRBJ2-7; D gene unclear. Germline CDR1 and CDR2: MNHEY and SVGAGI. This CDR3 has 11 amino acids. V lost 4 bases and J 13 bases, leaving 14 bases between the germline ends. The CDR3 sequence is CASSFGQSEYF. The CDR3 nucleotides read TGTGCCAGCAGTTTTGGCCAGAGCGAATACTTC.

V and J are TRBV4-3 and TRBJ2-3; TRBD2 aligns across 10 bases. CDR1 is LGHNA and CDR2 is YSLEER in the germline V gene. The junction had 7 bases not matched to a gene; V was cut back by 0 bases and J by 1 base. This CDR3 region has 18 residues. CDR3 bases: TGCGCCAGCAGCCAAGAAGCCGTCGGGACTAGCGGCACAGATACGCAGTATTTT. Translated: CASSQEAVGTSGTDTQYF.

V gene TRBV30 combines with J gene TRBJ2-2; 12 bases line up with TRBD2. The ends lost 0 bases at V and 4 bases at J; junction bases unmatched: 3. CDR1 is GTSNPN, CDR2 SVGIG, per germline (reference sequence). CDR3 size: 16 residues. The CDR3 coding sequence is TGTGCCTGGAGTGTACTAGCGGGGGGTGGCACCGGGGAGCTGTTTTTT. It specifies CAWSVLAGGGTGELFF.

V gene TRBV7-8 combines with J gene TRBJ1-1; perhaps TRBD1 as D (5 bases). Trimming left V 1 base short and J 5 bases short, with 14 bases between. CDR3 length: 15 amino acids. CDR1 and CDR2 (germline): SGHVS, FQNEAQ. CDR3 in DNA: TGTGCCAGCAGCTTAGGTGTGGGGCGGCGGACTGAAGCTTTCTTT. Its protein is CASSLGVGRRTEAFF.

Written as DNA, the CDR3 is TGTGCCAGCAAAACCCAGGGGGCGCAAGGAACCGGGGAGCTGTTTTTT. It is translated as CASKTQGAQGTGELFF. This chain connects TRBV28 to TRBJ2-2; 8 bases are a match to TRBD1. This CDR3 is 16 amino acids long. Trimming cost V 7 bases and J 5 bases; bases outside gene matches: 12. CDR1 and CDR2 from the germline V gene are MDHEN and SYDVKM.

The chain joins TRBV29-1 to TRBJ1-2; D is unclear. V was shortened by 4 bases and J by 4 bases, with 19 bases between the two germline ends. Germline assignment: CDR1 SQVTM and CDR2 ANQGSEA. This CDR3 region has 15 residues. CDR3 DNA: TGCAGCGTTGTTCGGGCAGGACGAGAGGGCTATGGCTACACCTTC. Residues: CSVVRAGREGYGYTF.

This chain's CDR3 is CASSLSAVSSYEQYF. As DNA, the CDR3 is TGTGCCAGCAGCTTATCGGCGGTAAGCTCCTACGAGCAGTACTTC. The rearrangement links TRBV7-3 to TRBJ2-7; the D is unclear. Germline V gene data show CDR1 as SGHTA and CDR2 as FQGTGA. CDR3 length: 15 amino acids. The V end lost 2 bases, the J end lost 0 bases, and 11 bases lay between the germline ends.

The V call is TRBV30, the J call TRBJ2-5; 9 nucleotides line up with TRBD1. The V segment lost 8 bases and the J segment 5 bases; nucleotides outside the gene matches: 6. The length of the CDR3 is 12 residues. Germline CDR1 GTSNPN, CDR2 SVGIG (reference sequence). CDR3 loop: CATTGGLETQYF. The CDR3 DNA sequence: TGTGCCACCACAGGGGGCCTGGAGACCCAGTACTTC. Variable domain in full (rest from reference TRBV30 and TRBJ2-5): SQTIHQWPATLVQPVGSPLSLECTVEGTSNPNLYWYRQAAGRGLQLLFYSVGIGQISSEVPQNLSASRPQDRQFILSSKKLLLSDSGFYLCATTGGLETQYFGPGTRLLVL.

The chain links TRBV7-8 to TRBJ1-1, with 9 bases identical to TRBD1. V lost 4 bases and J lost 5; bases outside the gene matches: 11. The V gene's germline CDR1 is SGHVS and CDR2 FQNEAQ. The CDR3 extends over 16 amino acids. The CDR3 coding sequence is TGTGCCAGCAGCTACAGGTCACAGGGGGCTGGGACTGAAGCTTTCTTT. Translation gives CASSYRSQGAGTEAFF. The whole variable domain, remainder taken from reference TRBV7-8 and TRBJ1-1, is GAGVSQSPRYKVAKRGQDVALRCDPISGHVSLFWYQQALGQGPEFLTYFQNEAQLDKSGLPSDRFFAERPEGSVSTLKIQRTQQEDSAVYLCASSYRSQGAGTEAFFGQGTRLTVV.

The rearrangement uses TRBV6-4 and TRBJ1-1; 7 nucleotides match TRBD1. CDR1 and CDR2 from the germline V gene are MRHNA and SNTAGT. The CDR3 has 14 residues. V trimming: 0 bases; J trimming: 8 bases; junction bases outside the gene matches: 6. CDR3 protein: CASSDSDRSTEAFF. DNA of the CDR3: TGTGCCAGCAGTGACTCGGACAGGTCCACAGAAGCTTTCTTT.

The genes are TRBV10-3 and TRBJ2-7; D may be TRBD1 (6 bases). Trimming left V 0 bases short and J 1 base short, with 13 bases between. This CDR3 is 16 amino acids long. Germline values: CDR1 ENHRY, CDR2 SYGVKD. This chain's CDR3 is CAISESKWTESYEQYF. Written as DNA, the CDR3 is TGTGCCATCAGTGAGTCGAAGTGGACAGAGTCCTACGAGCAGTACTTC.

This clone has only one observation. The J gene is TRBJ1-5, the V gene TRBV27, with D possibly TRBD1 on 6 matching bases. The CDR3 spans 14 residues. V was pared by 9 bases and J by 4 bases, with 16 bases between. Germline V gives CDR1 MNHEY, CDR2 SMNVEV (reference sequence). CDR3 DNA: TGTGCCAGTCGGAGGTCAGGGACAAATCAGCCCCAGCATTTT. Protein sequence: CASRRSGTNQPQHF.